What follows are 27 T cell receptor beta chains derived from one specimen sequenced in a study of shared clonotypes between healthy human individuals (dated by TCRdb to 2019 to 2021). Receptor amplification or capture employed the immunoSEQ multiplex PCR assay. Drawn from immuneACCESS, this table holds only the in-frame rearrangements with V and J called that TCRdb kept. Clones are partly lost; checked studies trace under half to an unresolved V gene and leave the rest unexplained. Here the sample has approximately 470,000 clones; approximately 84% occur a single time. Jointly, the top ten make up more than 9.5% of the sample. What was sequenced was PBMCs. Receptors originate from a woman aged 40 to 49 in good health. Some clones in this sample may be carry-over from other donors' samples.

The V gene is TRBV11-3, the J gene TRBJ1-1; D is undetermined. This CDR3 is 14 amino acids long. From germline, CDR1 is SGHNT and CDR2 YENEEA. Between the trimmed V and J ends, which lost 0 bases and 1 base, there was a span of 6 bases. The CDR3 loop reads CASSLEGGNTEAFF. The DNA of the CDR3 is TGTGCCAGCAGCTTAGAGGGCGGGAACACTGAAGCTTTCTTT.

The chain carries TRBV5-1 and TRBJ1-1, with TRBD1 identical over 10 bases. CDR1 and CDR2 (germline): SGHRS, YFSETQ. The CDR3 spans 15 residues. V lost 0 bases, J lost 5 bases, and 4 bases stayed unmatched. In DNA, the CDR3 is TGCGCCAGCAGCTTGGGGCGGACAGGGGGGACTGAAGCTTTCTTT. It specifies CASSLGRTGGTEAFF.

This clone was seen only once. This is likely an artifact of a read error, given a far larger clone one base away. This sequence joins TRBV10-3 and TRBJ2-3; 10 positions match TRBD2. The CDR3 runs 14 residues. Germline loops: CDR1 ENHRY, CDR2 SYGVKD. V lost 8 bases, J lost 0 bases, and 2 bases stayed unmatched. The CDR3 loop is CAIATSGSTDTQYF. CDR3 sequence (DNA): TGTGCCATCGCGACTAGCGGGAGCACAGATACGCAGTATTTT.

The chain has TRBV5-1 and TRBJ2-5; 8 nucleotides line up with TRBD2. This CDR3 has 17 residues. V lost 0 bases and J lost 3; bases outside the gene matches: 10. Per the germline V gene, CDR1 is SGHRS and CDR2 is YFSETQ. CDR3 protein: CASSLGLAGPAEETQYF. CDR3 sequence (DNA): TGCGCCAGCAGCTTGGGGCTAGCGGGTCCGGCGGAAGAGACCCAGTACTTC.

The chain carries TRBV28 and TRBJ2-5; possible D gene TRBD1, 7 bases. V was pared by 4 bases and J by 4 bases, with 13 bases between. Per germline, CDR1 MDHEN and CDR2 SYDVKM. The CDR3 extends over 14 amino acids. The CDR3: CASSYRGGGETQYF. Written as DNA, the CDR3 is TGTGCCAGCAGTTACAGGGGAGGCGGAGAGACCCAGTACTTC.

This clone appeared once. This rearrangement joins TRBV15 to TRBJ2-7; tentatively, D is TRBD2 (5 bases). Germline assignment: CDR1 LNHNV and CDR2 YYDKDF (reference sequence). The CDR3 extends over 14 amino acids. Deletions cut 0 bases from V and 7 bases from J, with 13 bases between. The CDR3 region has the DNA TGTGCCACCAGCAGAGAAGCGGACCTCGGGGAGCAGTACTTC. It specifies CATSREADLGEQYF.

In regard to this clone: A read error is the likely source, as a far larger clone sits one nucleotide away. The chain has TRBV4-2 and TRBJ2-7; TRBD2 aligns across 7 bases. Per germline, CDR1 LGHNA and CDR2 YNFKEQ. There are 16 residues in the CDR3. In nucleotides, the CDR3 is TGTGCCAGCAGCCAAGAGCTAGCGGTTAACTCCCACGAGCAGTACTTC. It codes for CASSQELAVNSHEQYF.

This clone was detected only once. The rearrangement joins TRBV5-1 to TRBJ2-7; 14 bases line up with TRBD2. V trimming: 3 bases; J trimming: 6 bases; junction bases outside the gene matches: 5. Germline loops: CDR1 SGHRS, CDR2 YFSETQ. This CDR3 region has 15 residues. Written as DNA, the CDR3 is TGCGCCAGCAGCTCCGGGACTAGCGGGAGTCGCGAGCAGTACTTC. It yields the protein CASSSGTSGSREQYF. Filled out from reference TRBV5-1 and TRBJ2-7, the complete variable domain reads KAGVTQTPRYLIKTRGQQVTLSCSPISGHRSVSWYQQTPGQGLQFLFEYFSETQRNKGNFPGRFSGRQFSNSRSEMNVSTLELGDSALYLCASSSGTSGSREQYFGPGTRLTVT.

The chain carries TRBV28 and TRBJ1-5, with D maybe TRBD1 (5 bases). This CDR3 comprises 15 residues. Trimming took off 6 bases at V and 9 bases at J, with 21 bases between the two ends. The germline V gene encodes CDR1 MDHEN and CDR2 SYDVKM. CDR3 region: CASRQDTELLGPQHF. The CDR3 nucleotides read TGTGCCAGCAGACAGGACACGGAACTCCTAGGGCCCCAGCATTTT.

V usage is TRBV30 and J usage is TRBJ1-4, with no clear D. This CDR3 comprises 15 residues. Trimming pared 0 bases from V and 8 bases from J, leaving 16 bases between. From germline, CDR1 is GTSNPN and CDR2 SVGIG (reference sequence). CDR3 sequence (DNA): TGTGCCTGGAGTGTGGTCTGGAAACAAGGCGAAAAACTGTTTTTT. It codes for CAWSVVWKQGEKLFF. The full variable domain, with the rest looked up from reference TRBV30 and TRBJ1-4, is SQTIHQWPATLVQPVGSPLSLECTVEGTSNPNLYWYRQAAGRGLQLLFYSVGIGQISSEVPQNLSASRPQDRQFILSSKKLLLSDSGFYLCAWSVVWKQGEKLFFGSGTQLSVL.

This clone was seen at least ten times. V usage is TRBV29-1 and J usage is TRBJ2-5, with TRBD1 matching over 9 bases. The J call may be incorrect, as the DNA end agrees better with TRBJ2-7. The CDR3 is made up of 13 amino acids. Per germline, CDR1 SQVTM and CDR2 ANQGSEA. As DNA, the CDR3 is TGCAGCGCGACGGGACAGGGAGGGCACGAGCAGTACTTC. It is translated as CSATGQGGHEQYF.

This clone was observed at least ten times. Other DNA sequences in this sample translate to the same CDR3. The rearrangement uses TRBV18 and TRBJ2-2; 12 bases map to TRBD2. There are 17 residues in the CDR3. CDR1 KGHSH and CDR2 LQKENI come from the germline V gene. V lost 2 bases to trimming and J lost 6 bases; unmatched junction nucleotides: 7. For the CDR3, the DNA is TGTGCCAGCTCACCAAGGCGACTAGCGGGAGCTCCCGGGGAGCTGTTTTTT. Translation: CASSPRRLAGAPGELFF.

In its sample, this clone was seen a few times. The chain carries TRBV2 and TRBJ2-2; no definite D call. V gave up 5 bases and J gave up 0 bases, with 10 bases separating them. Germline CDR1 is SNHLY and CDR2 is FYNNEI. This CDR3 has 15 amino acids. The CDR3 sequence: CASSITTANTGELFF. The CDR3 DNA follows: TGTGCCAGCAGTATTACCACCGCGAACACCGGGGAGCTGTTTTTT.

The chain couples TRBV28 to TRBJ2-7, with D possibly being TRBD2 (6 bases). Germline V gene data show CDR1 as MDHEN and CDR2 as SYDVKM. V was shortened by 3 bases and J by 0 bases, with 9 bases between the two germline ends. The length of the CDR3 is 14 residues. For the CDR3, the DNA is TGTGCCAGCAGTTTTAGCGGTGACTCCTACGAGCAGTACTTC. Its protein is CASSFSGDSYEQYF.

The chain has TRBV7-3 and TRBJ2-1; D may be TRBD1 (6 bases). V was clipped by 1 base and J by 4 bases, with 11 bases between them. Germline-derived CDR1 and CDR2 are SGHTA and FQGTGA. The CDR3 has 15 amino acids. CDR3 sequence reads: CASSLIGGAYNEQFF. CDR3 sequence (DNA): TGTGCCAGCAGCTTAATAGGGGGTGCGTACAATGAGCAGTTCTTC.

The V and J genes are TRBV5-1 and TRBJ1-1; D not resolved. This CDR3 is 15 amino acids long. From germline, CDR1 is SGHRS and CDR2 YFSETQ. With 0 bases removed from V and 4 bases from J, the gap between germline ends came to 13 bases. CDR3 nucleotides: TGCGCCAGCAGCTTGGTCACCCCGGATACCACTGAAGCTTTCTTT. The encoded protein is CASSLVTPDTTEAFF.

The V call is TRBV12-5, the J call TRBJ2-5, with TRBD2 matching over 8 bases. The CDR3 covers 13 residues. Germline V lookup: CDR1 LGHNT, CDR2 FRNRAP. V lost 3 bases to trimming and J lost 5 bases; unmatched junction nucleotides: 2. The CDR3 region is CASGLGGGETQYF. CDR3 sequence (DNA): TGTGCTAGTGGTTTAGGCGGGGGGGAGACCCAGTACTTC.

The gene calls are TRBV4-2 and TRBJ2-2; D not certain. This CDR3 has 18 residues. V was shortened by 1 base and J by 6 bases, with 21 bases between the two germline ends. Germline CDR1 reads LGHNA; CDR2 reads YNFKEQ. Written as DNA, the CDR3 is TGTGCCAGCAGCCAAGGTCCCGTAGGGCATTTTAAGGCCGGGGAGCTGTTTTTT. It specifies CASSQGPVGHFKAGELFF.

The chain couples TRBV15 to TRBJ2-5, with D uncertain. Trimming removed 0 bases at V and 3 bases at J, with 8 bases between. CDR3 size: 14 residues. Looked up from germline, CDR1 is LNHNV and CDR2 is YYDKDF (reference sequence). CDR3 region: CATSRDGIEETQYF. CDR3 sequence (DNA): TGTGCCACCAGCAGAGATGGGATAGAAGAGACCCAGTACTTC.

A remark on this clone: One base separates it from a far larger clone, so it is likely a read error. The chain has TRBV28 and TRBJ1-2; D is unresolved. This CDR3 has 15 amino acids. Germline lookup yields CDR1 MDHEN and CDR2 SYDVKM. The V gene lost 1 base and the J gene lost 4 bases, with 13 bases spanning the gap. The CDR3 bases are TGTGCCAGCAGTTTATCAGGAATTTGTCGCTATGGCTACACCTTC. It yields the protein CASSLSGICRYGYTF.

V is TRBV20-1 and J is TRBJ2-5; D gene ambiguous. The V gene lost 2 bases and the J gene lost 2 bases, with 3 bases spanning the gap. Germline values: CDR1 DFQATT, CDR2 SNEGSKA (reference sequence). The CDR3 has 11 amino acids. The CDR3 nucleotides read TGCAGTGCTAGAACGCAAGAGACCCAGTACTTC. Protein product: CSARTQETQYF.

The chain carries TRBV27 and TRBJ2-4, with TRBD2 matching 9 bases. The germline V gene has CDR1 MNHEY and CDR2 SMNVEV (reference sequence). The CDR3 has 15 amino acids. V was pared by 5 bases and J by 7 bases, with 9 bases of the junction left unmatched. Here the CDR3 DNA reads TGTGCCAGCAGTCCAACCGGGACTAGCTTTAACATTCAGTACTTC. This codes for CASSPTGTSFNIQYF.

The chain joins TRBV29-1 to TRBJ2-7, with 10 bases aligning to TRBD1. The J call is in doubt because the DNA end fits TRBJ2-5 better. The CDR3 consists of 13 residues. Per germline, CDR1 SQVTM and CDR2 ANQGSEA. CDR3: CSVSGTGAETQYF. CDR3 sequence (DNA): TGCAGCGTTTCTGGGACAGGGGCGGAGACCCAGTACTTC.

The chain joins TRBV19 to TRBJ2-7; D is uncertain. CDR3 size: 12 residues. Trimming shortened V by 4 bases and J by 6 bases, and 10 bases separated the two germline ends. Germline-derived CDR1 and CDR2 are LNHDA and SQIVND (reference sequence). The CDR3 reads CASSTRPGEQYF. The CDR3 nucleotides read TGTGCCAGTAGTACCCGGCCTGGCGAGCAGTACTTC.

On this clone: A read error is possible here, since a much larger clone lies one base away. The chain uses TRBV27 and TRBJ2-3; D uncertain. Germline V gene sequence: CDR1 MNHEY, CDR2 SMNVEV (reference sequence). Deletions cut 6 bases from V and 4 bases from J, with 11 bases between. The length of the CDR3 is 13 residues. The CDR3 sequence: CASRYHSADTQYF. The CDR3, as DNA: TGTGCCAGCAGGTATCACAGTGCAGATACGCAGTATTTT.

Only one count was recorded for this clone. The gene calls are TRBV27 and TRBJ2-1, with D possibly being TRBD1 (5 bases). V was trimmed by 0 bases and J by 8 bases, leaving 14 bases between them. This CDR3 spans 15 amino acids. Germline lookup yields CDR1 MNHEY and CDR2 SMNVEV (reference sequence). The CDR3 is CASSLSAGWEDEQFF. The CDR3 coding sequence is TGTGCCAGCAGTTTATCAGCAGGGTGGGAAGATGAGCAGTTCTTC.

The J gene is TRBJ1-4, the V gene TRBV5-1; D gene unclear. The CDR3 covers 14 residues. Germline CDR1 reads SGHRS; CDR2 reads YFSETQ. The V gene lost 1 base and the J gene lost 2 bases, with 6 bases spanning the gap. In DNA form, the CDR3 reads TGCGCCAGCAGCTTGATGATGACTAATGAAAAACTGTTTTTT. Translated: CASSLMMTNEKLFF.